This paragraph covers one TCR beta chain sequence. This clonotype is characterized as medium-sized (0.01 to 0.1%). The antigen this receptor binds is unknown. Per-base qualities were not stored, and no clone one base away is much larger. The TCR beta CDR3 regions were amplified from the RNA transcripts. For the first round of RT-PCR on the TCR CDR3, the HTBI primer set was used together with the Qiagen OneStep RT-PCR kit. Libraries were constructed in a second round of multiplex PCR, after which size selection and purification were carried out. Paired-end sequencing of the libraries was performed with 100 bp reads on an Illumina HiSeq2000. The study's processing was this. Raw data were processed with SOAPnuke, discarding reads with adapters, uncalled bases, mean Phred below 15, or no exact constant-primer or identifier match. COPE v1.2.5 was used to merge the high-quality paired reads, and each unique nucleotide sequence was defined as a clonotype. MiTCR v1.1 was used to align clonotypes to the IMGT TRBV, TRBD and TRBJ reference segments. Analysis was restricted to V-J combinations with a frequency above 0.0001, which covered about 99% of repertoires. The TCS score was defined as F50 (clonal expansion) divided by E x V (chaos), with BLOSUM62-based TCRdist calculated between CDR3 peptides within each V-J. Welch's t-statistics and random forest reduced around 520 V-J features to 10 to 15, which were used in a naive Bayes classifier (R e1071). The Morisita-Horn index was used to measure how similar the thyroid and blood repertoires were. Using fastp trimming at Q25 and MiXCR clonotype assembly, TCRdb reanalyzed the public sequencing data and kept in-frame beta chains. All rows with the same CDR3 protein become a single entry with the most common DNA and genes. These V and J calls are TCRdb output, not the study's own analysis. Recorded for this sample are more than 55,000 distinct CDR3 sequences; roughly 50% of them occurred a single time. The ten top clones hold 2.5% to 4% of the sample.

The data belong to a study of T cells in Graves' hyperthyroidism and ophthalmopathy (dated by TCRdb to the late 2010s). With respect to the entire study: Peripheral blood was collected at initial diagnosis, before any treatment. TCR V-J signatures able to tell the groups apart were searched for in a discovery cohort of around 95 patients, of whom more than 40 had Graves' ophthalmopathy and roughly 57 had stable Graves' hyperthyroidism. The roughly 91 discovery patients were randomly split 7:3 into training and test sets. According to the paper, TCR Vbeta CDR3 sequencing was carried out on around 140 peripheral blood samples, which came from some 41 ophthalmopathy, around 74 hyperthyroidism and 17 progressor patients. Prospective prediction of ophthalmopathy was tested in an independent validation cohort of under 20 hyperthyroidism patients and 15 to 17 patients who later progressed to ophthalmopathy. Once sampling was done, hyperthyroidism patients were given methimazole at a starting dose of 30 mg daily, whereas ophthalmopathy patients were given high-dose intravenous methylprednisolone. The study also compared thyroid tissue and blood T-cell repertoires from over 5 Graves' hyperthyroidism patients. General findings and caveats noted by the study authors: Sample size was not statistically predetermined, and investigators were not blinded to group allocation. In validation, the model predicted progression to ophthalmopathy a median of about 6 months before onset, with about 71% sensitivity and around 76% specificity. Blood samples also contained most of the expanded thyroid clonotypes (frequency above 0.001), which suggests that blood repertoires may reflect thyroid immune responses. A model built on a 13 V-J signature distinguished ophthalmopathy from stable hyperthyroidism, reaching about 88% sensitivity and around 82% specificity in cross-validation and 80%/75% in testing.

Ophthalmopathy patients had moderately to severely active disease, with a Clinical Activity Score of 3 or more, a NOSPECS grade of 4 or more, and a disease duration of less than 3 months. Exclusion was applied to patients with uncontrolled infections, other autoimmune diseases, pregnancy or lactation. Clinical symptoms, serum thyroxine and TRAb, thyroid ultrasound, and orbital computed tomography formed the basis for the diagnoses. PBMCs were isolated from approximately 10 ml of fresh peripheral blood by Ficoll-Paque density gradient centrifugation. Total RNA was extracted with Trizol reagent, and quality was checked on an Agilent 2100 Bioanalyzer. From a lookup of the germline V gene, CDR1 and CDR2 are SGDLS and YYNGEE. Unmatched junction bases come to 8, with V trimmed by 3 bases and J by 8 bases. Spanning cysteine to phenylalanine, the CDR3 consists of 15 amino acids. The CDR3 DNA has 45 bases and is translated from base 1.

The TCR sequence derives from a woman aged 55-69 years with Graves' ophthalmopathy. Sequences were obtained from blood. This chain is built from TRBV9 and TRBJ2-1, with 10 middle bases fitting TRBD2. The CDR3 reads as follows: CASSDRLAGRDEQFF. The nucleotide sequence reads TGTGCCAGCAGCGATCGACTAGCGGGCAGAGATGAGCAGTTCTTC.